These 6 T cell receptor beta chains came from one sample sequenced in a study of beta chain features in type 1 diabetes. Isolated RNA was reverse transcribed in full, so expressed TCRB transcripts were sequenced. The data were produced by immunoSEQ multiplex PCR, yet TCRdb's version contains in-frame clones alone and is incomplete. The table records about 360,000 clones, roughly 13% of them present only once. Sequenced input: naive CD4+ T cells from blood. The receptors originated from a man aged 18-30 years in good health.

In this sample, this clone turned up a few times. This chain connects TRBV5-4 to TRBJ2-3; TRBD2 aligns across 12 bases. From germline, CDR1 is SGHNT and CDR2 YYREEE (reference sequence). CDR3 length: 17 residues. Trimming removed 2 bases from V and 2 bases from J; junction bases left unmatched: 6. The CDR3 sequence is CASSFRLAGASTDTQYF. The CDR3 coding sequence is TGTGCCAGCAGCTTTAGACTAGCGGGGGCTTCCACAGATACGCAGTATTTT.

This clone has a handful of counts. V and J are TRBV7-9 and TRBJ2-7; maybe TRBD1 (7 bases). CDR1 is SEHNR and CDR2 is FQNEAQ in the germline V gene (reference sequence). This CDR3 comprises 14 residues. V was pared by 5 bases and J by 6 bases, with 17 bases between. The DNA of the CDR3 is TGTGCCAGCAGCCTTCGGCAGGGGGGTCTCGAGCAGTACTTC. Its translation is CASSLRQGGLEQYF. Based on the CDR3 plus reference TRBV7-9 and TRBJ2-7, the full variable domain is DTGVSQNPRHKITKRGQNVTFRCDPISEHNRLYWYRQTLGQGPEFLTYFQNEAQLEKSRLLSDRFSAERPKGSFSTLEIQRTEQGDSAMYLCASSLRQGGLEQYFGPGTRLTVT.

The sample holds a few counts of this clone. The gene calls are TRBV15 and TRBJ2-1, with 8 bases fitting TRBD2. The V and J ends lost 3 bases and 9 bases, in that order; junction bases with no gene match: 13. Germline assignment: CDR1 LNHNV and CDR2 YYDKDF (reference sequence). The CDR3 is made up of 16 amino acids. CDR3 DNA sequence: TGTGCCACCAGCAGGGGACTAGTAGGGTTTGATAGTGAGCAGTTCTTC. Translating it yields CATSRGLVGFDSEQFF.

The chain carries TRBV4-3 and TRBJ2-1; 7 nucleotides line up with TRBD1. Losses at the gene ends were 4 bases for V and 1 base for J; bases not matched to a gene: 7. Germline CDR1 and CDR2: LGHNA and YSLEER. The CDR3 runs to 16 residues. The chain's CDR3 is CASSLTGTASYNEQFF. CDR3 sequence (DNA): TGCGCCAGCAGCCTTACTGGGACAGCGTCCTACAATGAGCAGTTCTTC.

The chain couples TRBV10-3 to TRBJ1-1; 9 bases match TRBD1. After removal of 2 bases from V and 3 bases from J, the junction contained 7 bases not matched to a gene. Germline assignment: CDR1 ENHRY and CDR2 SYGVKD. There are 16 residues in the CDR3. CDR3 DNA sequence: TGTGCCATCAGTGAGACAGGGGGCGTTATGTACACTGAAGCTTTCTTT. Protein: CAISETGGVMYTEAFF.

This clone was seen only a few times. This rearrangement joins TRBV28 to TRBJ2-7, with TRBD2 matching 8 bases. V lost 7 bases to trimming and J lost 5 bases; unmatched junction nucleotides: 10. Per germline, CDR1 MDHEN and CDR2 SYDVKM. This CDR3 has 14 residues. Here the CDR3 DNA reads TGTGCCAGCACCGGCGGGGGGAGAAAGGACGAGCAGTACTTC. The encoded protein is CASTGGGRKDEQYF.